This T cell receptor (beta chain) was identified during a study of technical replicates of blood from a handful of donors. The protocol was immunoSEQ multiplex PCR, while the TCRdb copy is restricted to in-frame clones and leaves out a portion. The repertoire consists of around 100,000 clones, with roughly 94% occurring once and the leading ten covering 0.34%. V was trimmed by 5 bases and J by 3 bases, leaving 17 bases between them. The V gene's germline CDR1 is SGHVS and CDR2 FQNEAQ. The CDR3 runs 15 residues. This receptor was taken from a human donor in good health. Sequencing was performed on T cells isolated from PBMCs. The rearrangement uses TRBV7-8 and TRBJ2-7; a possible D gene is TRBD1 (5 bases). The CDR3 sequence is CASSQARVLFYEQYF. CDR3 DNA: TGTGCCAGCAGCCAAGCCAGGGTGCTGTTCTACGAGCAGTACTTC.